The clone carrying this T cell receptor (beta chain) was observed at least ten times. The data stem from a study of early T cells in non-severe SARS-CoV-2 infection. In the library, individual cDNA molecules carried attached unique molecular identifiers. MiXCR, run by TCRdb on the 5' RACE reads, gives a single entry per CDR3 protein. This table holds 30,000 to 40,000 distinct CDR3 sequences, roughly 4.5% found once. Trimming pared 7 bases from V and 4 bases from J, leaving 10 bases between. Per germline, CDR1 SQVTM and CDR2 ANQGSEA. This CDR3 contains 11 residues. This chain joins TRBV29-1 and TRBJ1-2, with D maybe TRBD1 (6 bases). Sequencing input: whole blood. This receptor was taken from an adult who was a healthcare worker with PCR-confirmed SARS-CoV-2 infection or an uninfected control (not recorded which). CDR3 sequence reads: CSGGQSYGYTF. Written as DNA, the CDR3 is TGCAGCGGAGGACAGTCCTATGGCTACACCTTC.